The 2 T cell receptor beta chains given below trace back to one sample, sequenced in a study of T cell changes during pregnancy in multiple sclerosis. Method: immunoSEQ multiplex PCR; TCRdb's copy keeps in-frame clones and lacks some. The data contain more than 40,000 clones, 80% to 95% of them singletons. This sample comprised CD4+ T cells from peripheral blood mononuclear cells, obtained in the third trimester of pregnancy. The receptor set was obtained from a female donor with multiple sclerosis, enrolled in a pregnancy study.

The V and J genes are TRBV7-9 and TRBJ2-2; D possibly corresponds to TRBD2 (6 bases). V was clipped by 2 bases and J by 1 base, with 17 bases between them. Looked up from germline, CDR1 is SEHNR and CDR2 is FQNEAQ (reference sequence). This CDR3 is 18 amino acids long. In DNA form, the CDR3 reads TGTGCCAGCAGCTTAATGGGTCGGGCGGGATTGAACACCGGGGAGCTGTTTTTT. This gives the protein CASSLMGRAGLNTGELFF.

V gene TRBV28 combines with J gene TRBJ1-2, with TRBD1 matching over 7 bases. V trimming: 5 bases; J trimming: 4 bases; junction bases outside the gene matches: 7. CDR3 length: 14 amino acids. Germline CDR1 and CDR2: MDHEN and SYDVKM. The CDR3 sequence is CASSPQGQLYGYTF. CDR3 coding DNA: TGTGCCAGCAGTCCCCAGGGACAGCTCTATGGCTACACCTTC.